This T cell receptor beta chain derives from a study of blood T cell repertoires in COVID-19. Study-wide background: COVID-19 samples from acute and convalescent phases originated in the United States, Italy and Spain. PBMCs, B-cell-depleted T cells, or T cells provided the cDNA or gDNA that made up the material.

In the study's own analysis: Amplified reference gene primers provided the basis for estimating nucleated cell counts. Generated by immunoSEQ multiplex PCR, the TCRdb table keeps only in-frame clones and is missing some. V, J and clone size are taken as reported in that table, and D and trimming were inferred from the DNA itself. The sample records a few hundred thousand clones, around nine tenths being singletons. As regards this clone: Other DNA sequences in this specimen translate into the identical CDR3.

Germline assignment: CDR1 SGHNT and CDR2 YENEEA. The CDR3 runs to 13 residues. V lost 1 base to trimming and J lost 5 bases, with 6 bases between them. It was during active infection that Seattle patients were enrolled and then longitudinally followed. Material for sequencing was peripheral blood. This TCR derives from a woman aged 25 to 45 with COVID-19, enrolled during active disease. The chain employs TRBV11-3 and TRBJ1-5; no clear D. This chain's CDR3 is CASSLGRDQPQHF. The CDR3 DNA sequence: TGTGCCAGCAGCTTAGGGAGGGATCAGCCCCAGCATTTT.